A single sample is the source of the 9 T cell receptor beta chains below, sequenced in a study of monozygotic twins with inflammatory bowel disease. TCRdb reanalyzed the 5' RACE reads and collapses them to one entry per CDR3 protein, without DNA. Its table records about 150,000 distinct CDR3 sequences. The material sequenced was blood. The receptors were gathered from a human donor with ulcerative colitis or Crohn's disease, or a healthy co-twin of an affected twin (not recorded which).

This chain connects TRBV3-1 to TRBJ2-1; checking the TCRdb D call of TRBD2 is not possible without DNA. The CDR3 loop spans 15 amino acids. CDR1 and CDR2 (germline): LGHDT, YNNKEL (reference sequence). The CDR3 reads CASSQDMGTSGSEFF.

V and J are TRBV7-3 and TRBJ1-1. Germline CDR1 SGHTA, CDR2 FQGTGA. CDR3 length equals 18 residues. CDR3 protein: CASSTRDSGSLMNTEAFF.

The chain carries TRBV28 and TRBJ2-7; TCRdb indicates TRBD1, and absent DNA this call remains unverified. Germline V lookup: CDR1 MDHEN, CDR2 SYDVKM. This CDR3 is 16 amino acids long. CDR3 sequence reads: CASSSYRGSYSYEQYF.

The J gene is TRBJ2-1, the V gene TRBV30; TCRdb designates TRBD2, a call that cannot be tested without DNA. The CDR3 contains 17 residues. CDR1 GTSNPN and CDR2 SVGIG come from the germline V gene (reference sequence). CDR3 region: CAWSVPRTSGISNEQFF.

The rearrangement uses TRBV7-9 and TRBJ1-2; TCRdb calls TRBD1, which cannot be checked without DNA. Germline V lookup: CDR1 SEHNR, CDR2 FQNEAQ (reference sequence). The CDR3 spans 16 residues. The CDR3 protein is CASSPGTPLQNYGYTF.

The chain uses TRBV20-1 and TRBJ1-2; the D call from TCRdb, TRBD1, cannot be confirmed without DNA. The CDR3 spans 15 residues. CDR1 DFQATT and CDR2 SNEGSKA come from the germline V gene (reference sequence). The CDR3 is CSADPDRGPNYGYTF.

The V call is TRBV5-1, the J call TRBJ2-5. Germline CDR1 SGHRS, CDR2 YFSETQ. The CDR3 sequence is 14 residues long. The CDR3 loop is CASSLDDNQETQYF.

V usage is TRBV12-3 or TRBV12-4 and J usage is TRBJ1-1; TCRdb's D call of TRBD1 is untestable without DNA. The CDR3 runs to 14 residues. The chain's CDR3 is CASSFYRDGTEAFF.

The chain employs TRBV4-2 and TRBJ2-1; TCRdb indicates TRBD2, and absent DNA this call remains unverified. The CDR3 runs 17 residues. Germline CDR1 is LGHNA and CDR2 is YNFKEQ. CDR3: CASSQGTSGRGDNEQFF.